This T cell receptor (beta chain) was documented in a study of cytomegalovirus exposure and HLA in healthy donors. With 2 bases removed from V and 1 base from J, the gap between germline ends came to 6 bases. Germline V gene sequence: CDR1 SQVTM, CDR2 ANQGSEA. The CDR3 covers 13 residues. General study points: Relative to equally common others, HLA-associated TCR beta chains showed greater clonal expansion in a later analysis. As was reported, the HLA-A and HLA-B alleles of most subjects were accurately predicted from TCR beta sequences.

This PCR relied on a set of 60 Vbeta primers and 13 Jbeta primers. Sequenced by immunoSEQ multiplex PCR; TCRdb stores in-frame clones only, minus some. The sample yields tens of thousands of clones, about 70% seen once. Donors likely had unrecorded immune exposures despite being nominally healthy when sampled. On this clone itself: The target antigen is unknown.

The sequence was collected from a woman in her forties or fifties in good health and CMV-seropositive. The sequencing input was PBMCs. This chain links TRBV29-1 with TRBJ2-4; D is uncertain. The CDR3 coding sequence is TGCAGCGTTGAATTGAGTGCCAAAAACATTCAGTACTTC. This encodes CSVELSAKNIQYF.